The subject of this entry is one TCR beta chain. Some clones are missing from TCRdb's copy, which holds only in-frame ones; the method was immunoSEQ multiplex PCR. Among roughly 410,000 clones listed, more than 85% were seen once. The data originate from a study of shared T cell receptors in the human thymus. The germline V gene encodes CDR1 SGHRS and CDR2 YFSETQ. V lost 0 bases and J 0 bases, leaving 13 bases between the germline ends. This CDR3 spans 17 amino acids. V usage is TRBV5-1 and J usage is TRBJ1-5; D is undetermined. Material for sequencing was thymocytes. This receptor was obtained from a human donor. The CDR3 protein is CASSLGESGDSNQPQHF. The DNA for the CDR3 is TGCGCCAGCAGCTTGGGGGAGTCCGGAGATAGCAATCAGCCCCAGCATTTT.